The 4 T cell receptor beta chains in this list originate from one sample, sequenced in a study of T cell responses to AZD1222 COVID-19 vaccine. TCRdb's copy holds only in-frame clones and misses some; the assay was immunoSEQ multiplex PCR. The sample has 100,000 or so clones, 85% to 90% seen once. The material sequenced was peripheral blood, taken on day 0 of AZD1222 vaccination. The receptors shown here come from an adult in good health.

This clone has more than one count but fewer than ten. The CDR3 protein is CASSSSGRDDSTDTQYF. The CDR3 DNA reads as TGTGCCAGCAGCAGTTCGGGACGAGACGATAGCACAGATACGCAGTATTTT. The chain combines TRBV5-4 with TRBJ2-3, with D perhaps matching TRBD1 or TRBD2 (5 bases each). The CDR3 contains 17 residues. Trimming took off 4 bases at V and 0 bases at J, with 18 bases between the two ends. Germline V gene sequence: CDR1 SGHNT, CDR2 YYREEE (reference sequence).

The chain joins TRBV23-1 to TRBJ1-1, with D possibly TRBD1 on 6 matching bases. TRBV23-1 is an ORF, with its function uncertain. V was trimmed by 9 bases and J by 0 bases, leaving 20 bases between them. The CDR3 totals 16 residues. The CDR3 bases are TGCGCCAGAACTTCAGGGGAGACCCTCATGAACACTGAAGCTTTCTTT. It is translated as CARTSGETLMNTEAFF.

This clone was counted a single time. This chain connects TRBV5-4 to TRBJ2-1; D is perhaps TRBD1 or TRBD2 (5 bases each). The germline gives CDR1 SGHNT, CDR2 YYREEE (reference sequence). Trimming took 4 bases from V and 4 from J, leaving 12 bases between them. The CDR3 contains 14 residues. The CDR3 nucleotides read TGTGCCAGCAGCCGGGACCGATTTTACAATGAGCAGTTCTTC. The encoded protein is CASSRDRFYNEQFF.

J is TRBJ2-2 and V is TRBV19; 11 positions match TRBD2. The V gene's germline CDR1 is LNHDA and CDR2 SQIVND (reference sequence). The ends lost 7 bases at V and 3 bases at J; junction bases unmatched: 13. The CDR3 loop spans 18 amino acids. Here the CDR3 reads CASTRGLAGGRHTGELFF. The CDR3 DNA reads as TGTGCCAGTACCCGAGGGTTAGCGGGGGGGCGGCACACCGGGGAGCTGTTTTTT.